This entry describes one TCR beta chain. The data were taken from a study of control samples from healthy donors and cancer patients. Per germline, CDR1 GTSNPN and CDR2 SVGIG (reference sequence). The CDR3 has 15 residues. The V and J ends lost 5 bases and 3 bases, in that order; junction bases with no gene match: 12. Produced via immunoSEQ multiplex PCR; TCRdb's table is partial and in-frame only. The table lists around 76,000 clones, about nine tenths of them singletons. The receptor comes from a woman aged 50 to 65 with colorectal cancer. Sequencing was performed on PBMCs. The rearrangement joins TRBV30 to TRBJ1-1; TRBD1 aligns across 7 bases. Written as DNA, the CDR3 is TGTGCCTGGCCCCCAGAGACAGGGAGCCACACTGAAGCTTTCTTT. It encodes CAWPPETGSHTEAFF.